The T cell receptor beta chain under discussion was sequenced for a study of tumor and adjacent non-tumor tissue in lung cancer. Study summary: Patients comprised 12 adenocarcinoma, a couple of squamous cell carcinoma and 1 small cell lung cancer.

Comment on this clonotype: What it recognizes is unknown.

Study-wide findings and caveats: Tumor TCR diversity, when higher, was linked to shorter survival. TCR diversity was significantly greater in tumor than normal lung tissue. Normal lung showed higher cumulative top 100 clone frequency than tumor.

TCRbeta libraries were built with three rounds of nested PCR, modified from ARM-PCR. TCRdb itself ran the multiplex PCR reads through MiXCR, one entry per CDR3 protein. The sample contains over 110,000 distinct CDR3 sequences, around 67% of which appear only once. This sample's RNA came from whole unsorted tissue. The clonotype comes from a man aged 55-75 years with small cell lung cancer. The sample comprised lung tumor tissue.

Written as DNA, the CDR3 is TGCGCCAGCAGCCAAGTCAGCGGCGGGTCCAAAGAGACCCAGTACTTC. Protein sequence: CASSQVSGGSKETQYF. The chain carries TRBV4-1 and TRBJ2-5; the D gene is possibly TRBD2 (5 bases). The V gene lost 1 base and the J gene lost 3 bases, with 15 bases spanning the gap. CDR3 size: 16 residues. Germline loops: CDR1 MGHRA, CDR2 YSYEKL.